The present T cell receptor (beta chain) was sequenced within a study of blood T cell repertoires in COVID-19. Overall study: Acute-phase and convalescent COVID-19 samples originated in the United States, Italy and Spain.

The V end was cut by 2 bases, the J end by 6 bases, with 14 bases between. This CDR3 has 15 amino acids. Germline V gene lookup returns CDR1 MDHEN and CDR2 SYDVKM. Authors' analysis steps: Amplifying reference gene primers gave estimates of nucleated cell counts. TCRdb's copy holds only in-frame clones and misses some; the assay was immunoSEQ multiplex PCR. From that table come the V and J calls and clone size; the DNA was used to work out D and trimming. The sample contains tens of thousands of clones, around 83% of which appear only once. Specimen: peripheral blood. The chain joins TRBV28 to TRBJ1-5, with no clear D. This TCR was recovered from a woman between 65 and 79 years old with acute or convalescent COVID-19. The CDR3 is CASSLDPLRVQPQHF. CDR3 DNA: TGTGCCAGCAGTTTAGATCCGTTGCGGGTTCAGCCCCAGCATTTT.